The T cell receptor (beta chain) described here comes from a study of beta chain features in type 1 diabetes. cDNA synthesis used the whole RNA isolate, giving expressed TCRB sequences. Sequencing was performed with immunoSEQ multiplex PCR; in TCRdb, only in-frame clones are kept and a portion is missing. In the table there are about 620,000 clones, roughly a sixth of which are singletons. Purities over 95% were achieved in all sorted populations. The origin of this receptor is a man aged 18 to 29 in good health. The sequencing sample was made of naive CD4+ T cells from blood.

The CDR3 protein is CASIQRGSYEQYF. DNA of the CDR3: TGTGCCAGCATCCAGCGGGGAAGCTACGAGCAGTACTTC. J is TRBJ2-7 and V is TRBV7-2; 7 positions agree with TRBD2. Germline CDR1 reads SGHTA; CDR2 reads FQGNSA. Trimming cost V 7 bases and J 3 bases; bases outside gene matches: 6. The CDR3 contains 13 residues.